This T cell receptor (beta chain) was retrieved from a study of T-cell reconstitution after alpha-beta-depleted transplantation in children. Study results and limitations: The main origin of T-cell counts and diversity one year after transplant was newly produced T cells. The high TCRbeta diversity at day 60 in some patients came from surviving recipient T cells and thymic progenitors.

This clonotype was seen at least ten times. Its antigen is still unknown. During its preparation, the TCRbeta library received unique molecular identifiers. Using its own MiXCR run on the PCR reads, TCRdb lists one record per CDR3 protein. The sample shows 200,000 to 250,000 distinct CDR3 sequences, about a tenth of them seen only once. The V end was cut by 1 base, the J end by 2 bases, with 7 bases between. CDR1 SGHTA and CDR2 FQGNSA come from the germline V gene. This CDR3 has 14 residues. This rearrangement joins TRBV7-2 to TRBJ2-3; D unclear. The material sequenced was PBMCs, taken before TCRalphabeta/CD19-depleted stem cell transplant. The sequence derives from a child less than two years old with acute myeloid leukemia, due to receive a stem cell transplant. Here the CDR3 DNA reads TGTGCCAGCAGCTTAGGGTGGCACACAGATACGCAGTATTTT. Translating it yields CASSLGWHTDTQYF. The full variable domain, its missing parts supplied by reference TRBV7-2 and TRBJ2-3, is GAGVSQSPSNKVTEKGKDVELRCDPISGHTALYWYRQSLGQGLEFLIYFQGNSAPDKSGLPSDRFSAERTGGSVSTLTIQRTQQEDSAVYLCASSLGWHTDTQYFGPGTRLTVL.